This T cell receptor beta chain was captured by sequencing in a study of shared clonotypes between healthy human individuals (dated by TCRdb to about 2020). About the full investigation: The cohort included a few men and a couple of women between 18 and 49 years of age. Leukapheresis yielded between about 0.94 and 9.5 billion PBMCs per donor. To estimate repertoire size and how much clonotypes are shared between individuals, the study performed deep sequencing of blood TCR repertoires from roughly five healthy adults. To increase sequencing depth and limit assay-specific biases, TCR repertoire library preparation and sequencing were carried out by different laboratories using diverse techniques. For each donor, three plates each were used for CD4 naive and CD4 memory, two plates were used for CD8 naive, and one plate was used for CD8 memory. The paper as a whole reports these results and caveats: Estimated clonotype richness was generally larger for naive than for memory subsets. Sampling was limited to blood, and TCR repertoires in tissue likely differ from TCR repertoires in blood. Higher generation probabilities were observed for clonotypes shared by all four sorted-subset donors than for non-shared clonotypes. Incomplete sequencing was indicated by rarefaction of sorted-subset datasets, despite the large sequencing depth. Pairwise subsampling led to the expectation that sequencing depth would affect the degree of clonotype sharing among donors. Across four donors, about 5.2% of naive CD4, more than 3% of naive CD8, 2.3% of memory CD4, and under 0.45% of memory CD8 clonotypes were shared. The genetic and exposure-history diversity represented was limited by the small number of donors.

Healthy HIV-negative adults with no recently reported acute infections or vaccinations were included as donors. Every donor was a Caucasian adult living in Nashville, Tennessee, USA. CD4+ T cells were enriched by magnetic negative selection, after which naive cells were positively selected on CD45RA and the negative fraction was taken as the memory subset. Blood was obtained by leukapheresis, after which PBMCs were separated by Ficoll-Histopaque density gradient centrifugation and cryopreserved in liquid nitrogen vapor phase. Analytical flow cytometry was used to check the purity and quantity of every magnetically sorted T cell population. Each sorted fraction had its genomic DNA isolated and then quantified by UV absorbance on a Nanodrop 2000c. On this clone: This clone's antigen is unknown. Base qualities are not recorded, but no much larger clone differs from it by a single base.

Counted from cysteine to phenylalanine, this CDR3 has 16 amino acids. CDR3 DNA only is kept here, 48 bases in frame from base 1. Trimming removed 4 bases from V and 2 bases from J; the gene matches leave 9 bases unexplained. According to the germline V gene, CDR1 reads SGHRS and CDR2 reads YFSETQ. Using the deep immunoSEQ assay, TCR CDR3 regions were amplified from genomic DNA by multiplex PCR. For each cell subset, the extracted genomic DNA was distributed evenly across all wells of several immunoSEQ 96-well plates, and each plate served as one replicate. For sorted subsets, each replicate PCR was loaded with around 220 ng genomic DNA, equivalent to approximately 27,000 T cell genomes. The purified libraries were quantified using a Qubit 3.0 fluorometer, sized with a Bioanalyzer 2100, and then quantified again using the KAPA Library Quantification kit. Each immunoSEQ 96-well plate was sequenced on its own single-read 150-cycle Illumina NextSeq 550 flow cell. Processing in the source paper ran as follows. The immunoSEQ output contained only junctional sequences without quality scores, so filtering could not match that applied to full-length reads. Sequences were annotated with PyIR, a Python wrapper for IgBLAST v1.9, and V/J genes and CDR3 were assigned using IMGT germline references. Any read was removed if the V/J assignment was weak (E-value above 1e-6), the CDR3 was missing, or the read contained stop codons, out-of-frame junctions, or ambiguous translated residues. V3J clonotypes were defined as sequences sharing an identical inferred V gene, J gene, and CDR3 amino acid sequence. The percentage overlap between two repertoires was calculated by dividing the number of shared unique clonotypes by the size of the smaller repertoire. Three approaches were used to assess repertoire richness: RTK rarefaction, the Chao1 estimator, and Recon v2.1 estimates of unobserved clonotypes. Generation probabilities were computed with OLGA for all TCRbeta clonotypes obtained by the gDNA method from four donors. In TCRdb, the immuneACCESS table is reduced to in-frame sequences with V and J assigned. These tables do not hold every clone; where another copy was compared, an unresolved V gene accounts for under half, and the others remain unexplained. The DNA was the basis for D and trimming; V, J and clone size are from that table. The sample yields 2 million to 2.5 million clones; more than 85% were counted once. The top ten clones comprise about 0.39% of the sample.

The sequence was obtained from a man in his late teens or twenties in good health. Some clones in this sample may be carry-over from other donors' samples. The source material was naive CD4+ T cells from PBMCs. Per the publication, the cell subset or site label means: CD45RA+ positively selected. The chain is encoded by TRBV5-1 joined to TRBJ2-3; 8 of the junction bases match TRBD2. The nucleotide sequence reads as follows: TGCGCCAGCAGCGCAGATAGCGGGATCTACACAGATACGCAGTATTTT. Translated, it reads CASSADSGIYTDTQYF.